This T cell receptor (beta chain) was retrieved from a study of OX40 agonist ivuxolimab in advanced cancers. Study at large: The dose-escalation cohort was about 83% male, with a mean age of approximately 62 years, ranging roughly 20 to 90. Approximately 40% of patients had received prior checkpoint inhibitor therapy.

Germline CDR1 and CDR2: GTSNPN and SVGIG (reference sequence). The CDR3 has 15 residues. The J segment lost 5 bases and the V segment lost 0 bases, leaving 6 bases of the junction unmatched. Some clones are missing from TCRdb's copy, which holds only in-frame ones; the method was immunoSEQ multiplex PCR. Of about 96,000 clones listed, around 90% are singletons. About this clone: Its antigen is currently unknown.

Regarding the study as a whole: Low levels of normalized T-cell clonal expansion also appeared in some nonresponders.

The chain combines TRBV30 with TRBJ2-1; 8 bases agree with TRBD2. The source material was CD4+ or CD8+ T cells sorted from blood, sampled in a trial of the OX40 agonist ivuxolimab. This clonotype originated in an adult with an advanced solid tumor such as melanoma, head and neck, liver or kidney cancer. CDR3 sequence (DNA): TGTGCCTGGAGTGTACCGGCGGGAGGCAACAATGAGCAGTTCTTC. As protein: CAWSVPAGGNNEQFF.